Sequencing of this T cell receptor beta chain was carried out in a study of blood T cell repertoires in COVID-19 (TCRdb year 2020). Looking at the study overall: The collaborator samples originated in the United States, Italy and Spain and spanned the acute and convalescent phases of COVID-19. The material from the prospective study consisted of cDNA or gDNA derived from T cells, B-cell-depleted T cells, or PBMCs. The repertoires were released in a freely available public database intended as a resource for research on the immune response to SARS-CoV-2. Samples came from the ongoing ImmuneRACE study (first 160 participants) plus 1,254 subjects from 6 global collaborators. Nearly every sample came with metadata listing a de-identified subject ID, COVID-19 status, age in years and sex. Where available, HLA class I and class II types were taken from metadata supplied by the sample provider and were not determined by assay-based typing. The dataset comprised deeply sampled blood TCRbeta repertoires from subjects exposed to, actively infected with, or recovered from COVID-19.

Per the germline V gene, KGHSH is the CDR1 and LQKENI is the CDR2. The CDR3 sequence holds 15 residues, the cysteine and phenylalanine included. Only the CDR3 part of the read is kept: 45 bases, read in frame from the first base. Trimming removed 2 bases from V and 0 bases from J, leaving 8 bases between the germline ends. The immunoSEQ Assay, a bias-controlled multiplex PCR, was used to amplify TCRbeta CDR3 regions from genomic DNA. The authors' analysis ran thus. The number of nucleated cells in each sample was estimated by amplification of reference gene primers within the assay. To quantify the absolute abundance of each unique TCRbeta CDR3 rearrangement, sequence reads were collapsed and filtered. Productive Simpson clonality was computed per sample as the square root of Simpson's diversity index over productive rearrangements. The immuneACCESS repertoire file appears here via TCRdb, limited to in-frame rearrangements. These files lack a portion of the clones; in checked studies, under half of the deficit traces to unresolved V genes, and the cause of the others is not known. The V and J calls and clone size are taken from that table; D and trimming were inferred from the DNA. The sample table shows 200,000 to 250,000 clones, and roughly 87% are seen once. The ten largest clones take up 11% of the sample.

Worth noting for this clone: Its antigen specificity is not known. No base qualities exist here, and no much larger clone lies one base off it.

Participants in the prospective study were enrolled through a virtual design, were aged roughly 18 to 95 years, and lived in roughly 24 United States geographic areas. In the prospective study, cohorts were assigned on the basis of participant-reported clinical history obtained from a screening survey and a study questionnaire. For ImmuneRACE Cohort 3, a participant was defined as recovered based on two consecutive negative NP/OP PCR tests, clearance by a healthcare professional, or resolution of symptoms. Mobile phlebotomists in the prospective study collected whole blood, serum and a nasopharyngeal or oropharyngeal swab from every participant. Additional blood draws and questionnaires over an approximately 2-month period could optionally be provided by prospective study participants. Blood samples from the prospective study were shipped frozen or at room temperature prior to DNA extraction. On the study overall, not on this receptor specifically: The amount of clinical and demographic metadata varied by source and participant and was provided uncurated.

The V gene is TRBV18 and the J gene is TRBJ1-3; there is no confident call for the D gene. This receptor was identified in a man in his thirties or forties who had recovered from COVID-19. The sequencing sample was made of PBMCs or T cells enriched from blood (not recorded which). The CDR3 protein is CASSPTTLSGNTIYF. The nucleotide sequence is TGTGCCAGCTCACCAACTACCCTCTCTGGAAACACCATATATTTT.